The TCR beta chain under discussion was sequenced for a study of technical replicates of blood from a few donors. Here immunoSEQ multiplex PCR was the method, and the copy in TCRdb shows in-frame clones only, minus some. Here the sample spans 100,000 or so clones, around 95% being singletons. The sequencing sample was made of T cells isolated from PBMCs. The receptor's source is a human donor in good health.

The CDR3 here is CASSSNPFGEQYF. CDR3 in DNA: TGTGCCAGCAGCTCGAATCCCTTCGGCGAGCAGTACTTC. This sequence joins TRBV7-6 and TRBJ2-7; D remains unclear. Germline V gives CDR1 SGHVS, CDR2 FNYEAQ. V shed 4 bases and J shed 6 bases, with 13 bases lying between them. This CDR3 region has 13 residues.